Detailed here is one TCR beta chain. This entry comes from a study of blood T cell repertoires in COVID-19. Study information: The origin of the acute and convalescent COVID-19 samples was the United States, Italy and Spain. In each case, the material was cDNA or gDNA derived from T cells, B-cell-depleted T cells, or PBMCs.

Per germline, CDR1 MDHEN and CDR2 SYDVKM. The CDR3 contains 12 residues. The V end was cut by 6 bases, the J end by 11 bases, with 13 bases between. Measured with immunoSEQ multiplex PCR; TCRdb has only the in-frame clones, and not every one. The sample contains approximately 390,000 clones, 90% of which appear only once. The chain carries TRBV28 and TRBJ1-4; tentative D call: TRBD1 (5 bases). Sample: peripheral blood. The sequence was obtained from a man aged 18 to 30 with active or convalescent COVID-19. DNA for the CDR3: TGTGCCAGCAGAACCGGGGGGGTGAAACTGTTTTTT. Translation gives CASRTGGVKLFF.